The entry that follows covers one T cell receptor beta chain sequence. Its specificity is unknown. This record belongs to a study of post-analysis software for immune sequencing data. Prepared TCR beta cDNA libraries contained unique molecular identifiers. Each CDR3 protein gets one entry after TCRdb re-called the PCR reads with MiXCR. The sample has hundreds of thousands of distinct CDR3 sequences; roughly 38% are singletons. Notes on the study in general: Compared with controls, patients had more of about 5 TRBV segments, including TRBV5-6, TRBV5-1 and TRBV20-1.

The CDR3 spans 12 residues. Germline-derived CDR1 and CDR2 are MNHNS and SASEGT. V dropped 7 bases and J dropped 11 bases, with 17 bases sitting between them. This chain connects TRBV6-1 to TRBJ1-1; D is unresolved. Specimen: blood. This sequence was found in a girl aged 2-15 years with multiple sclerosis. CDR3 residues: CASTPDRVNAFF. The CDR3 DNA sequence: TGTGCCAGCACCCCCGACCGCGTCAATGCTTTCTTT.